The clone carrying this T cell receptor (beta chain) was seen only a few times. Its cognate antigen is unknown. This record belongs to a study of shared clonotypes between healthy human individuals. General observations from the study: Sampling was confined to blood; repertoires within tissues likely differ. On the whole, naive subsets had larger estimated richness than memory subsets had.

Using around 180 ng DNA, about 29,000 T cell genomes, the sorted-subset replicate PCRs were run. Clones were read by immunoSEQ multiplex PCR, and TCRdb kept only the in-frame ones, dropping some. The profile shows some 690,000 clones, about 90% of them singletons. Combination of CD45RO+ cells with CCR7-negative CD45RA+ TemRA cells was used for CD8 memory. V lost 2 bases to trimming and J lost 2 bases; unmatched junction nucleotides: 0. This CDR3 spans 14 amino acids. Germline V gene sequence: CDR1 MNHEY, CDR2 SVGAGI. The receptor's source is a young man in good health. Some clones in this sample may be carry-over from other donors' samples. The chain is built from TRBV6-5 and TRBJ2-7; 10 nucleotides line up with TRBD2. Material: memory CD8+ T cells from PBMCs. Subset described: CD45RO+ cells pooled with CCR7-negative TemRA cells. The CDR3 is CASSYGTSAYEQYF. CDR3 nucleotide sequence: TGTGCCAGCAGTTACGGGACTAGCGCCTACGAGCAGTACTTC.